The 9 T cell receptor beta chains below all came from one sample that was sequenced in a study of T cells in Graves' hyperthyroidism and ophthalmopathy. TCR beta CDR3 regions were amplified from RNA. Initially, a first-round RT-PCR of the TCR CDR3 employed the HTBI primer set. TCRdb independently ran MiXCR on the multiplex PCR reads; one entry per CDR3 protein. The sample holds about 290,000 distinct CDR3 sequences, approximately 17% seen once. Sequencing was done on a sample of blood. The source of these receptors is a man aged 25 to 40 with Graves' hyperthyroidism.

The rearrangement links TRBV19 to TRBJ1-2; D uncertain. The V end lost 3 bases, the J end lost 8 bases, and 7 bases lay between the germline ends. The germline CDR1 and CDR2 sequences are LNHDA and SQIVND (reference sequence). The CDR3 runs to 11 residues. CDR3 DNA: TGTGCCAGTAGTATCTCCGAGGGCTACACCTTC. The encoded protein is CASSISEGYTF. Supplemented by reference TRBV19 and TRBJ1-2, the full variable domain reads DGGITQSPKYLFRKEGQNVTLSCEQNLNHDAMYWYRQDPGQGLRLIYYSQIVNDFQKGDIAEGYSVSREKKESFPLTVTSAQKNPTAFYLCASSISEGYTFGSGTRLTVV.

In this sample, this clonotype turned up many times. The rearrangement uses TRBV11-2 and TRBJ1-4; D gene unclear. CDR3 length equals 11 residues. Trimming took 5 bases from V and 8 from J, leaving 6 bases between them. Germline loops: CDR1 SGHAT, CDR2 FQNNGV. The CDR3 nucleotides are TGTGCCAGCAGCCATAGGGAAAAACTGTTTTTT. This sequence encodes CASSHREKLFF.

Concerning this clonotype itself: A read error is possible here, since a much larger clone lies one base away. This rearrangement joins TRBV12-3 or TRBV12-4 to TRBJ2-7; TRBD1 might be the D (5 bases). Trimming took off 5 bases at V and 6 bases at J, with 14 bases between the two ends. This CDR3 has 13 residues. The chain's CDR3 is CASSAQGSCEQYF. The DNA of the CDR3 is TGTGCCAGCAGTGCCCAGGGTAGCTGCGAGCAGTACTTC.

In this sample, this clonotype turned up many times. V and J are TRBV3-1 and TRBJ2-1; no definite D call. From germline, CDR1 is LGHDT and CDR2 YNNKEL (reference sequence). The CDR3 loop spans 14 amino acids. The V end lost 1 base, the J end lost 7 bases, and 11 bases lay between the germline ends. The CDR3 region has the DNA TGTGCCAGCAGCCAAGTGGGTTTACGGAATGAGCAGTTCTTC. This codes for CASSQVGLRNEQFF.

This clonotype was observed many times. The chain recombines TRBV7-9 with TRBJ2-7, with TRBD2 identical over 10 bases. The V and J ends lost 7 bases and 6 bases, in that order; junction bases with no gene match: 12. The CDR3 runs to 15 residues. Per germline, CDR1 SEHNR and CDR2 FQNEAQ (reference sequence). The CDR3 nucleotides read TGTGCCAGCATCCCCCCTAGCGGGAGACACACCGAGCAGTACTTC. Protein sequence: CASIPPSGRHTEQYF.

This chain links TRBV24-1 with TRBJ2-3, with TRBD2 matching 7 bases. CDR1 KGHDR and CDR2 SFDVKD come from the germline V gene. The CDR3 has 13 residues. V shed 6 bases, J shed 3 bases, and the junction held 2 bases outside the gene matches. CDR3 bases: TGTGCCACCAGTCTAGCGGCTACAGATACGCAGTATTTT. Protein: CATSLAATDTQYF.

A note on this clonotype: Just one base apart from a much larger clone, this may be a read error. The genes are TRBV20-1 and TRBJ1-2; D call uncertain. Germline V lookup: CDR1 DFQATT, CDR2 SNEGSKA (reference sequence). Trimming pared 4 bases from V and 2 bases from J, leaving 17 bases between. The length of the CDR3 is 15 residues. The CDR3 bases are TGCAGTGCTAAAGATCCGAACAGAAACAACTATGGCTACACCTTC. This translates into CSAKDPNRNNYGYTF.

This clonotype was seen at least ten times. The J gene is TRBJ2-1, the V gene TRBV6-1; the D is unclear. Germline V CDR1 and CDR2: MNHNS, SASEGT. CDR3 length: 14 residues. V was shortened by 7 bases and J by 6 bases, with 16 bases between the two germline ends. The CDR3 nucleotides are TGTGCCAGCATTCCTAGGCGGTCAGGCAATGAGCAGTTCTTC. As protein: CASIPRRSGNEQFF.

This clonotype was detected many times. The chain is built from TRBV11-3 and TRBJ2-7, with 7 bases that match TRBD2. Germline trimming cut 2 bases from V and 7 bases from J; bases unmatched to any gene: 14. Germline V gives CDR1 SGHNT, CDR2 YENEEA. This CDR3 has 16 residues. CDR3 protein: CASSLWGGRLDQEQYF. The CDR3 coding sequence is TGTGCCAGCAGCTTATGGGGGGGTCGACTGGATCAAGAGCAGTACTTC. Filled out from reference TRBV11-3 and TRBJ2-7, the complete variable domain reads EAGVVQSPRYKIIEKKQPVAFWCNPISGHNTLYWYLQNLGQGPELLIRYENEEAVDDSQLPKDRFSAERLKGVDSTLKIQPAELGDSAVYLCASSLWGGRLDQEQYFGPGTRLTVT.